Sequencing of this TCR beta chain was carried out in a study of cytomegalovirus exposure and HLA in healthy donors. Study-level information: From 170 million or so T cells, an earlier analysis saw 90 million to 130 million unique TCR beta sequences.

Notes on the study in general: Because they were indistinguishable, some V segments, including TRBV6-2 and TRBV6-3, were excluded. Reports credit the classifier with highly specific, highly sensitive diagnosis of cytomegalovirus status. Earlier analysis found most TCR beta V segments productive about 90% or about 30% of the time.

PCR was performed using 60 Vbeta and 13 Jbeta primers. The data were produced by immunoSEQ multiplex PCR, yet TCRdb's version contains in-frame clones alone and is incomplete. The table includes roughly 150,000 clones, over 65% detected once. Germline V CDR1 and CDR2: MNHNY, SVGAGI (reference sequence). V was cut by 6 bases and J by 4 bases, with 13 bases left in between. The length of the CDR3 is 14 residues. For this clone: Its matching antigen is unknown.

This clonotype was obtained from a woman between 25 and 40 years old in good health and CMV-seronegative. The specimen was PBMCs. The chain has TRBV6-6 and TRBJ1-5; tentatively, D is TRBD1 (6 bases). The CDR3 region has the DNA TGTGCCAGCAGCGGACAGCTGCTAAATCAGCCCCAGCATTTT. This sequence encodes CASSGQLLNQPQHF.